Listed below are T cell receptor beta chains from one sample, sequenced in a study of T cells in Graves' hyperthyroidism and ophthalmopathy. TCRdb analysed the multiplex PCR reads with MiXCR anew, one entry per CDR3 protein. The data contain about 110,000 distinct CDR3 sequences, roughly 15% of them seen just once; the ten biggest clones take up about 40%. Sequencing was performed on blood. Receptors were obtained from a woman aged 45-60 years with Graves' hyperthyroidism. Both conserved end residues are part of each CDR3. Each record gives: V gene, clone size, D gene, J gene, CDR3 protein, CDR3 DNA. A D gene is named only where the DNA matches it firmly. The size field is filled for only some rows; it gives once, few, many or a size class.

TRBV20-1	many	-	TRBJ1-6	CSARGGQTNSPLHF	TGCAGTGCCCGGGGAGGGCAGACGAATTCACCCCTCCACTTT
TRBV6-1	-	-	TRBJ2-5	CASYRSGQETQYF	TGTGCCAGCTACCGTAGCGGTCAAGAGACCCAGTACTTC
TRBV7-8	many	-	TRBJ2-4	CASSQGSQNIQYF	TGTGCCAGCTCCCAGGGGAGCCAAAACATTCAGTACTTC
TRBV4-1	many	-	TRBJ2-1	CASSQLPSYNEQFF	TGCGCCAGCAGCCAACTCCCCTCTTACAATGAGCAGTTCTTC
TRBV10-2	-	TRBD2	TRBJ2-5	CASSEFQGGRGETQYF	TGCGCCAGCAGTGAATTCCAAGGCGGGAGAGGAGAGACCCAGTACTTC
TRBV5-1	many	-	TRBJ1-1	CASSFLGVRTEAFF	TGCGCCAGCAGCTTCTTAGGGGTACGCACTGAAGCTTTCTTT
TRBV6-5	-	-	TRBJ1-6	CASSYRENSPLHF	TGTGCCAGCAGTTATAGGGAAAATTCACCCCTCCACTTT
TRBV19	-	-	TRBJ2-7	CASSIGPSTYNEQYF	TGTGCCAGTAGTATTGGTCCTTCCACCTACAATGAGCAGTACTTC
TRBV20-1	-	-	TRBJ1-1	CSASRTFMNTEAFF	TGCAGTGCTAGCAGGACATTCATGAACACTGAAGCTTTCTTT
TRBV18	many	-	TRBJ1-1	CASSPPSRTLEAGAFF	TGTGCCAGCTCACCCCCCTCGCGCACCTTAGAAGCTGGGGCTTTCTTT
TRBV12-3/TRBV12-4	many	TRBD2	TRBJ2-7	CASRKAGGNEQYF	TGTGCCAGCAGAAAAGCGGGAGGAAACGAGCAGTACTTC
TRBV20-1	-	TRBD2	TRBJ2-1	CSALGLAGINEQFF	TGCAGTGCTTTAGGACTAGCGGGGATCAATGAGCAGTTCTTC
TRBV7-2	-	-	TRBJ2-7	CASSSTTLGRQYF	TGTGCCAGCAGCTCGACCACCCTAGGAAGGCAGTACTTC
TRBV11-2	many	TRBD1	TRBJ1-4	CASSFRSRTGSEKLFF	TGTGCCAGCAGCTTTCGGAGTAGGACAGGGTCTGAAAAACTGTTTTTT
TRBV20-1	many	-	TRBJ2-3	CSARVPNLGDTQYF	TGCAGTGCTAGAGTCCCCAACCTCGGAGATACGCAGTATTTT
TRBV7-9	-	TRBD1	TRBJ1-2	CASTPQGTGAGYTF	TGTGCCAGCACCCCTCAGGGGACAGGGGCAGGCTACACCTTC
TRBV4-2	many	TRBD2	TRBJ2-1	CASSQGGGRASNEQFF	TGTGCCAGCAGCCAAGGGGGCGGGAGGGCCAGCAATGAGCAGTTCTTC
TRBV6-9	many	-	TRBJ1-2	CASSIRTEYGYTF	TGTGCCAGCAGTATAAGGACGGAATATGGCTACACCTTC
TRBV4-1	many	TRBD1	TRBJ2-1	CASSPDRVYEQFF	TGCGCCAGCAGCCCGGACAGGGTCTATGAGCAGTTCTTC
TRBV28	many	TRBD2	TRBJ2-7	CASSASLAGGPHEQYF	TGTGCCAGCAGTGCCTCACTAGCGGGAGGGCCACACGAGCAGTACTTC